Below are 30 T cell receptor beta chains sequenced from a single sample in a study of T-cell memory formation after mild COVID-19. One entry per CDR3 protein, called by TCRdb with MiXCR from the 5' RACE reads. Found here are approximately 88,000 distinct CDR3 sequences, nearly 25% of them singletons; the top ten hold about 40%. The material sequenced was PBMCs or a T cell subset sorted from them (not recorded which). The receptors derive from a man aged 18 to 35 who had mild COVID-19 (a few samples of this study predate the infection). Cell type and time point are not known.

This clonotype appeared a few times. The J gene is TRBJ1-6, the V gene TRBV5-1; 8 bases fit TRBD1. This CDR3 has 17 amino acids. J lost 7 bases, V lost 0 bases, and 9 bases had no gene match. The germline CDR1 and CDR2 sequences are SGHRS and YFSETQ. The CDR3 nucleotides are TGCGCCAGCAGCTTGGTGGGGCTGGACAGGGAGAATTCACCCCTCCACTTT. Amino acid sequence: CASSLVGLDRENSPLHF. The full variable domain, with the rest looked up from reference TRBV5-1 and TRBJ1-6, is KAGVTQTPRYLIKTRGQQVTLSCSPISGHRSVSWYQQTPGQGLQFLFEYFSETQRNKGNFPGRFSGRQFSNSRSEMNVSTLELGDSALYLCASSLVGLDRENSPLHFGNGTRLTVT.

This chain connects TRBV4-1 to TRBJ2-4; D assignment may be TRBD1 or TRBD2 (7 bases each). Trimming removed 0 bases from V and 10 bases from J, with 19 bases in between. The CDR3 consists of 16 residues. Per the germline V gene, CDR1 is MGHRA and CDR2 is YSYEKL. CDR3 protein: CASSQDPGGGLVIQYF. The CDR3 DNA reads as TGCGCCAGCAGCCAAGATCCAGGGGGGGGCCTAGTTATTCAGTACTTC.

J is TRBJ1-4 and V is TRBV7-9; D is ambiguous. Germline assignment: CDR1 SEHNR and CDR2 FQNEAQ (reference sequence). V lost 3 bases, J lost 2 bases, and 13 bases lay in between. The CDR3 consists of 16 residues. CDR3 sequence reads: CASSLNIVSTNEKLFF. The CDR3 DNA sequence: TGTGCCAGCAGCTTGAACATAGTTTCGACTAATGAAAAACTGTTTTTT.

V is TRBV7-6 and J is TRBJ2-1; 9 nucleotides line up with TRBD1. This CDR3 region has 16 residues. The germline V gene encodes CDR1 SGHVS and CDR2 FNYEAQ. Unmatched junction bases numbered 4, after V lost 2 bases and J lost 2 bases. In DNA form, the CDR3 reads TGTGCCAGCAGCTTACGTCGGACAGGGGCCTACAATGAGCAGTTCTTC. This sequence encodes CASSLRRTGAYNEQFF.

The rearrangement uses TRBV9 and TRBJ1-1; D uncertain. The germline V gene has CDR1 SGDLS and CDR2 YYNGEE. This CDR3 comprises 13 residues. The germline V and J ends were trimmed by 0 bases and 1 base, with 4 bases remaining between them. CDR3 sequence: CASSVASNTEAFF. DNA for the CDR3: TGTGCCAGCAGCGTAGCATCGAACACTGAAGCTTTCTTT.

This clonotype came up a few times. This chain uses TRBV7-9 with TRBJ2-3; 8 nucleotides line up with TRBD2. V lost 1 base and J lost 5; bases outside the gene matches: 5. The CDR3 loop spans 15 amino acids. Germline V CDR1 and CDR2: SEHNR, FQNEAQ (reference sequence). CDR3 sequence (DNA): TGTGCCAGCAGCTTAGTTCAGCGGGGGAGAGATACGCAGTATTTT. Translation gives CASSLVQRGRDTQYF.

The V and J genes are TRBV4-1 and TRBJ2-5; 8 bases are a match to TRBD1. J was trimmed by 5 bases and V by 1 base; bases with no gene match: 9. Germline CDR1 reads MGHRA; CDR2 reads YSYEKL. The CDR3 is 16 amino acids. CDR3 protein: CASSQVLKTGDETQYF. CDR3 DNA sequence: TGCGCCAGCAGCCAAGTACTGAAGACAGGGGACGAGACCCAGTACTTC.

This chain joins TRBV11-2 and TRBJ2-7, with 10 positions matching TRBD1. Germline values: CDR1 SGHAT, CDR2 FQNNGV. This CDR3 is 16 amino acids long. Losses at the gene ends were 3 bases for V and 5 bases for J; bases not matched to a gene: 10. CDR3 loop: CASSLLGTGALDEQYF. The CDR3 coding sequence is TGTGCCAGCAGCTTGCTCGGGACAGGGGCTTTGGACGAGCAGTACTTC.

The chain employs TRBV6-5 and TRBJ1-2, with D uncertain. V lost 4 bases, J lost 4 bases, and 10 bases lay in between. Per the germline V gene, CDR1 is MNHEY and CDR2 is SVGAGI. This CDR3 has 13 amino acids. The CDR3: CASSSTRGYGYTF. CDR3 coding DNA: TGTGCCAGCAGTTCTACTCGGGGCTATGGCTACACCTTC.

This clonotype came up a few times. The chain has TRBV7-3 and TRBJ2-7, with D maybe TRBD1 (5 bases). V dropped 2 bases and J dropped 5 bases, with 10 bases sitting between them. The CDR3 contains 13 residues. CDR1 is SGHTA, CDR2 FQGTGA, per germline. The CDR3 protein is CASSLGQGDEQYF. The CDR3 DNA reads TGTGCCAGCAGCTTAGGCCAGGGCGACGAGCAGTACTTC.

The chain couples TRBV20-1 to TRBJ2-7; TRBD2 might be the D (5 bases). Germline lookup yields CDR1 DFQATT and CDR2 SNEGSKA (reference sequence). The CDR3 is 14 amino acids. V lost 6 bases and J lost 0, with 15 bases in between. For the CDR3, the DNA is TGCAGTGCCCCCACGAAGGGAGCCTCCTACGAGCAGTACTTC. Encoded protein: CSAPTKGASYEQYF.

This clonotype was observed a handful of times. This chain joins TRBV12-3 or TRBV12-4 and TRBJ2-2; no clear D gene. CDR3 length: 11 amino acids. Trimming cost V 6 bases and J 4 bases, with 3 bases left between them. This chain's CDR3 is CASRSTGELFF. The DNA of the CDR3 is TGTGCCAGCAGATCCACCGGGGAGCTGTTTTTT.

CDR3 in amino acids: CASTHRGTRETQYF. In DNA form, the CDR3 reads TGTGCCAGCACCCACCGGGGTACGCGAGAGACCCAGTACTTC. The chain joins TRBV28 to TRBJ2-5, with TRBD2 as a possible D gene (5 bases). The length of the CDR3 is 14 residues. CDR1 MDHEN and CDR2 SYDVKM come from the germline V gene. Trimming stripped 7 bases from V and 4 bases from J, with 16 bases between. The full variable domain, in which reference TRBV28 and TRBJ2-5 provide the parts outside the CDR3, is DVKVTQSSRYLVKRTGEKVFLECVQDMDHENMFWYRQDPGLGLRLIYFSYDVKMKEKGDIPEGYSVSREKKERFSLILESASTNQTSMYLCASTHRGTRETQYFGPGTRLLVL.

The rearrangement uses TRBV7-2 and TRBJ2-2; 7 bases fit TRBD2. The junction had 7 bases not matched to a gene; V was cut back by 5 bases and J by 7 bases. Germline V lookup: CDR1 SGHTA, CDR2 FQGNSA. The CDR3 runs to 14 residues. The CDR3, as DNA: TGTGCCAGCAGCCCCAGGGACTACTACGGGGAGCTGTTTTTT. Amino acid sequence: CASSPRDYYGELFF.

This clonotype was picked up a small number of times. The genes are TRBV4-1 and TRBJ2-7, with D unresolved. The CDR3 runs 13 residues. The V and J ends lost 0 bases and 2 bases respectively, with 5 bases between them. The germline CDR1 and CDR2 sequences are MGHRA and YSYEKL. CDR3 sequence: CASSQEPAYEQYF. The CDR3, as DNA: TGCGCCAGCAGCCAAGAACCGGCCTACGAGCAGTACTTC.

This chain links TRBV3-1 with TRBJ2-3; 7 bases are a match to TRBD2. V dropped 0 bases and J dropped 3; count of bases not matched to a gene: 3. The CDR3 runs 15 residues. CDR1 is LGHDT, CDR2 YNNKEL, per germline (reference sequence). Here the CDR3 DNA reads TGTGCCAGCAGCCAAGACGGGAGGACGACAGATACGCAGTATTTT. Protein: CASSQDGRTTDTQYF.

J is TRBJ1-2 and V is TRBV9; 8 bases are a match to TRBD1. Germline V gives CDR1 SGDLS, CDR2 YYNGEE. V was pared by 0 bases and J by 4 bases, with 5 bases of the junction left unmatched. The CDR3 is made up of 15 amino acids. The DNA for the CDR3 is TGTGCCAGCAGCGTAGCGGGACAGGCACTCTATGGCTACACCTTC. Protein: CASSVAGQALYGYTF.

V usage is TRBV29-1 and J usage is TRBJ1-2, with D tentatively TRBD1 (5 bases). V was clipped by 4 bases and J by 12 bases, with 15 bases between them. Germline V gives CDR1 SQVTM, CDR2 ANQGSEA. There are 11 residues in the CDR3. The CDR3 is CSVVGGTTDTF. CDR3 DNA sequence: TGCAGCGTTGTTGGGGGAACCACCGACACCTTC.

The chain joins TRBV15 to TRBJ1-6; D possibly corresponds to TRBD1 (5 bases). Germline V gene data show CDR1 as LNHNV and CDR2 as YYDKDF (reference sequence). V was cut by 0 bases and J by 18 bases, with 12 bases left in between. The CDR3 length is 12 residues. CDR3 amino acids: CATSRDRGVTHF. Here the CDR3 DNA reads TGTGCCACCAGCAGAGATAGGGGCGTTACCCACTTT.

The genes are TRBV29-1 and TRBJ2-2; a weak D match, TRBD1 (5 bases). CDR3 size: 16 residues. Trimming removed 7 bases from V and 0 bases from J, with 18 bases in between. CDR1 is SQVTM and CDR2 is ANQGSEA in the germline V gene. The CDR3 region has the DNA TGCAGCGCTCAAGGGGCAGGGCCACCGAACACCGGGGAGCTGTTTTTT. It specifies CSAQGAGPPNTGELFF.

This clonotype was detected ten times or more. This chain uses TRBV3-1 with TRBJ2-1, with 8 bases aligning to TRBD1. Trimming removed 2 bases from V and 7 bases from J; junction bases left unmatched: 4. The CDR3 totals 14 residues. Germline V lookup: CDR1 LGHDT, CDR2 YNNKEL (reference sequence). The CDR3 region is CASSQTGGWNEQFF. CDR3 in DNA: TGTGCCAGCAGCCAAACAGGGGGATGGAATGAGCAGTTCTTC.

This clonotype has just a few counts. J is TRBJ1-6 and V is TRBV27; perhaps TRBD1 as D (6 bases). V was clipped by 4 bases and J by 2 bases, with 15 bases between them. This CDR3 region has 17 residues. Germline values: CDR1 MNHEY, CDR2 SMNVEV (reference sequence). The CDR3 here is CASSSLSGVTYNSPLHF. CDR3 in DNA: TGTGCCAGCAGTTCCCTGTCAGGGGTTACCTATAATTCACCCCTCCACTTT.

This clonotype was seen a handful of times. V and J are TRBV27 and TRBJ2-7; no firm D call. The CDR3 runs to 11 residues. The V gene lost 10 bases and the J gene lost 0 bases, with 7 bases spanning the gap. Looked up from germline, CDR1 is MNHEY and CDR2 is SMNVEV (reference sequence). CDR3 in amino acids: CATRSSYEQYV. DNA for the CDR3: TGTGCCACCAGGAGCTCCTACGAGCAGTACGTC.

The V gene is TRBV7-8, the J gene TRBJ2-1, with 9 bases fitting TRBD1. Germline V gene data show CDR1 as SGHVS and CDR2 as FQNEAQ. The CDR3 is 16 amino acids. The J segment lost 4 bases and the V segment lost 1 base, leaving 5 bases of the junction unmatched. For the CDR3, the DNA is TGTGCCAGCAGCTTAGTGGGGACAGGGACGTACAATGAGCAGTTCTTC. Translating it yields CASSLVGTGTYNEQFF. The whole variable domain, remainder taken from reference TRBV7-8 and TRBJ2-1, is GAGVSQSPRYKVAKRGQDVALRCDPISGHVSLFWYQQALGQGPEFLTYFQNEAQLDKSGLPSDRFFAERPEGSVSTLKIQRTQQEDSAVYLCASSLVGTGTYNEQFFGPGTRLTVL.

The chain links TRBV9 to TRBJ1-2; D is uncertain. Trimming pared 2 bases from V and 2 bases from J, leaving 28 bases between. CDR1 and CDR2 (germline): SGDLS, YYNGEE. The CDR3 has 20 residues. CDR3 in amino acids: CASSVLVREITTFLNYGYTF. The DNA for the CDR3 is TGTGCCAGCAGCGTCCTCGTCCGGGAGATCACCACTTTCCTCAACTATGGCTACACCTTC.

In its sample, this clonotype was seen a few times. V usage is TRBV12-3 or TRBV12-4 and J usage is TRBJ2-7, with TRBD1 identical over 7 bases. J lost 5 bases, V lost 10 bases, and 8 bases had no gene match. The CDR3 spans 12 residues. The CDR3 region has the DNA TGTGCCACCCGACAGGGTACCCACGAGCAGTACTTC. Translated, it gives CATRQGTHEQYF.

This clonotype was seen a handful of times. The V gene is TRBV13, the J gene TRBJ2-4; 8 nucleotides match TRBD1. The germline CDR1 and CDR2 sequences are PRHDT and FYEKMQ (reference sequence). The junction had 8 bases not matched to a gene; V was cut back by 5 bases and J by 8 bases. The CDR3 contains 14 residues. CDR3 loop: CASSRDRGGDIQYF. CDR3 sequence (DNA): TGTGCCAGCAGCCGTGACAGGGGTGGGGACATTCAGTACTTC.

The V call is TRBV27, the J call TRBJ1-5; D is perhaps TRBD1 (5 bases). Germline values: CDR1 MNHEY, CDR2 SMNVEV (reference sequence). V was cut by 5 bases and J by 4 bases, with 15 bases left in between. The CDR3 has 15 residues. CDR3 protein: CASSRGAAGNQPQHF. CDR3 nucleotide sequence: TGTGCCAGCAGTCGAGGGGCGGCCGGTAATCAGCCCCAGCATTTT.

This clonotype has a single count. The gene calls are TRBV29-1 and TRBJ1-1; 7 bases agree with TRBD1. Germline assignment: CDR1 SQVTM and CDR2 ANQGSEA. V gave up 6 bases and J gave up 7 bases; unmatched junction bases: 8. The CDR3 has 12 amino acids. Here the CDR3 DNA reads TGCAGCGTCCCTCGACAGGGAGGTGAAGCTTTCTTT. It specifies CSVPRQGGEAFF.

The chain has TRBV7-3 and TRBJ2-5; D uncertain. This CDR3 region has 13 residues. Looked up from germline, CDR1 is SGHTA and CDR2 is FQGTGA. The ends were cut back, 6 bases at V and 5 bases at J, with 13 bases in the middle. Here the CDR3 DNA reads TGTGCCAGCAGTCCATCCACCCTGGAGACCCAGTACTTC. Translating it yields CASSPSTLETQYF.